This T cell receptor beta chain was documented in a study of cytomegalovirus exposure and HLA in healthy donors. The overall study: For the approximately 420 genotyped donors, more than 65% fell within the Caucasian-associated ancestry cluster.

CDR1 and CDR2 (germline): SNHLY, FYNNEI. The V gene end was trimmed by 5 bases and the J gene end by 4 bases; junction bases not matched to a gene: 7. CDR3 size: 15 residues. The PCR employed 60 Vbeta primers together with 13 Jbeta primers. Sequencing was performed with immunoSEQ multiplex PCR; in TCRdb, only in-frame clones are kept and a portion is missing. The sample shows more than 90,000 clones, roughly four fifths of them seen only once. Worth noting for this clone: Its antigen remains unidentified.

Study observations and caveats: Productive rates of about 87% or about 30% were seen for most TCR beta V segments in an earlier analysis.

The origin of this receptor is a female donor in good health and CMV-seronegative. The chain recombines TRBV2 with TRBJ1-1; 10 bases line up with TRBD1. What was sequenced was PBMCs. The CDR3 protein is CASSQTGTGVTEAFF. The CDR3 nucleotides read TGTGCCAGCAGTCAAACCGGGACAGGGGTCACTGAAGCTTTCTTT.